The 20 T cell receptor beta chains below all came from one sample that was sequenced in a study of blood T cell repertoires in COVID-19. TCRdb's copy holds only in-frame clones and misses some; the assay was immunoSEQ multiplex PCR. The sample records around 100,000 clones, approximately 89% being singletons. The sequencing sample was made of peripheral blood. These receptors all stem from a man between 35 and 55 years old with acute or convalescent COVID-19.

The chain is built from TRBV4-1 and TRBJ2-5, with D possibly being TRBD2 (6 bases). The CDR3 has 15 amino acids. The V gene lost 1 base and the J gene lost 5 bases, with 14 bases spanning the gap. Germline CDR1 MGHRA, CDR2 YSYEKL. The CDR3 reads CASSQVAGTVETQYF. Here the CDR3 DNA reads TGCGCCAGCAGCCAAGTTGCGGGGACGGTCGAGACCCAGTACTTC.

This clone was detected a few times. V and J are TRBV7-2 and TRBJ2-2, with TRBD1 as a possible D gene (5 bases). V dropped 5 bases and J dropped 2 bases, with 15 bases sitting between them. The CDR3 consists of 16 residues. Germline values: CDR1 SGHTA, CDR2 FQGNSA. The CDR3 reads CASSVKWGANTGELFF. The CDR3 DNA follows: TGTGCCAGCAGCGTAAAATGGGGCGCCAACACCGGGGAGCTGTTTTTT.

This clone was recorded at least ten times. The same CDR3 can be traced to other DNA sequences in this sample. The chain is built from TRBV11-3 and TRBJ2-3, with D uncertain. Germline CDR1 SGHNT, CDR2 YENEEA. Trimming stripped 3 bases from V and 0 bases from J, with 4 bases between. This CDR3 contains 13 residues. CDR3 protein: CASSFSSTDTQYF. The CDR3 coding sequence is TGTGCCAGCAGCTTTAGCAGCACAGATACGCAGTATTTT. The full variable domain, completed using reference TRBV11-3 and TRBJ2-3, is EAGVVQSPRYKIIEKKQPVAFWCNPISGHNTLYWYLQNLGQGPELLIRYENEEAVDDSQLPKDRFSAERLKGVDSTLKIQPAELGDSAVYLCASSFSSTDTQYFGPGTRLTVL.

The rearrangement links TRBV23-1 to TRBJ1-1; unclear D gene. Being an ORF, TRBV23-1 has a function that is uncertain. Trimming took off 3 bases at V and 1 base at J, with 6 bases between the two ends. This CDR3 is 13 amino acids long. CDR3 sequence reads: CASSHSRNTEAFF. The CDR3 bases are TGCGCCAGCAGTCATAGTAGGAACACTGAAGCTTTCTTT.

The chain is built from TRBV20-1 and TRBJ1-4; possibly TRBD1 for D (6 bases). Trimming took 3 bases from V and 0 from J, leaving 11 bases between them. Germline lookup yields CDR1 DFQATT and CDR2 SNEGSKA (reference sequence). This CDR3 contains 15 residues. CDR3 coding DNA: TGCAGTGCTAGTATAGCAGGGGCAACTAATGAAAAACTGTTTTTT. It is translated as CSASIAGATNEKLFF.

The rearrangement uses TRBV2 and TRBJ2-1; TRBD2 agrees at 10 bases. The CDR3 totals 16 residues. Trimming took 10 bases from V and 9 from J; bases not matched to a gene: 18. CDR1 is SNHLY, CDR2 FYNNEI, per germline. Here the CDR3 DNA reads TGTGCCACAGCGAAAACCGGGACTAGCGTGAACGGTGAGCAGTTCTTC. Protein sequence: CATAKTGTSVNGEQFF.

The CDR3 spells CASSLGLGQGDAGELFF. The CDR3 DNA sequence: TGTGCCAGCAGTTTAGGCCTCGGACAGGGGGATGCCGGGGAGCTGTTTTTT. The V gene is TRBV27, the J gene TRBJ2-2; 10 bases match TRBD1. The trim removed 2 bases at V and 6 bases at J, leaving 9 bases unmatched. CDR1 and CDR2 (germline): MNHEY, SMNVEV (reference sequence). This CDR3 contains 17 residues.

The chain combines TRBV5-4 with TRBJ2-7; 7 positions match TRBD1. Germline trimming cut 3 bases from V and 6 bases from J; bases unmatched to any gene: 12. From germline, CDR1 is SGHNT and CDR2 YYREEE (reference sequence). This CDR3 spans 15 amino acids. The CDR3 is CASSSEGAQWGEQYF. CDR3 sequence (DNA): TGTGCCAGCAGCTCCGAGGGGGCGCAATGGGGCGAGCAGTACTTC.

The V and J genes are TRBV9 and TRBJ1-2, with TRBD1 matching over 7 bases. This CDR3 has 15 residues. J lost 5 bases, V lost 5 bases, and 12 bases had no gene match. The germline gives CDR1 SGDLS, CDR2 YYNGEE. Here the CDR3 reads CASSGLGGAGYGYTF. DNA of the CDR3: TGTGCCAGCAGTGGGCTAGGGGGCGCTGGATATGGCTACACCTTC. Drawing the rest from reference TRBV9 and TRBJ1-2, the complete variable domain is DSGVTQTPKHLITATGQRVTLRCSPRSGDLSVYWYQQSLDQGLQFLIQYYNGEERAKGNILERFSAQQFPDLHSELNLSSLELGDSALYFCASSGLGGAGYGYTFGSGTRLTVV.

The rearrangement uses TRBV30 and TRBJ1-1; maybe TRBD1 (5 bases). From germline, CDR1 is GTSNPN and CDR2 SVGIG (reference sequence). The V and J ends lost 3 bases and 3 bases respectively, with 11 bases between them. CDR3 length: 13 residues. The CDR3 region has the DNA TGTGCCTGGAGGGATAGGGGTCACACTGAAGCTTTCTTT. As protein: CAWRDRGHTEAFF.

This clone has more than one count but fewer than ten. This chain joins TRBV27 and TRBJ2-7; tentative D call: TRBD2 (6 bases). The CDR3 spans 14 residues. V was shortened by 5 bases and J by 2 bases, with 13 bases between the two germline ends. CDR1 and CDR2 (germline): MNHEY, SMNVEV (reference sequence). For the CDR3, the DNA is TGTGCCAGCAGTCCCGCGGGACTCCCCTACGAGCAGTACTTC. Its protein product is CASSPAGLPYEQYF.

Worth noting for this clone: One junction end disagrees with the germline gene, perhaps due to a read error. The CDR3 DNA follows: TGTGCCAGCAGCCCATCGAACCTACCTAGGCACTTC. Translating gives CASSPSNLPRHF. The chain uses TRBV7-2 and TRBJ2-5; D is unresolved. The CDR3 runs to 12 residues. CDR1 is SGHTA and CDR2 is FQGNSA in the germline V gene.

The CDR3 is CASSLEQAPYEQYF. The DNA of the CDR3 is TGCGCCAGCAGCTTGGAACAGGCGCCTTACGAGCAGTACTTC. This chain connects TRBV5-1 to TRBJ2-7; tentatively, D is TRBD1 (5 bases). Germline CDR1 is SGHRS and CDR2 is YFSETQ. The CDR3 is 14 amino acids. The V and J ends lost 0 bases and 4 bases respectively, with 11 bases between them.

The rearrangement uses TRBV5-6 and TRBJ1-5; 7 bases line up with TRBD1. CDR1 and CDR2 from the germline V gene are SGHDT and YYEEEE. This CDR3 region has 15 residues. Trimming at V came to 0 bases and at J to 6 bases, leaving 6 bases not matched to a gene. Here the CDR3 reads CASSLGQGRAQPQHF. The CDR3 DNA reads TGTGCCAGCAGCTTGGGACAGGGAAGGGCTCAGCCCCAGCATTTT.

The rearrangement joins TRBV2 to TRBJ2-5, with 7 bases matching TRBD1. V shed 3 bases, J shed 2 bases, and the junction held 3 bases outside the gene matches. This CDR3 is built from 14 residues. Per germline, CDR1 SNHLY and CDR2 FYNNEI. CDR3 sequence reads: CASSDGQAQETQYF. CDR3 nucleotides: TGTGCCAGCAGTGACGGACAGGCGCAAGAGACCCAGTACTTC.

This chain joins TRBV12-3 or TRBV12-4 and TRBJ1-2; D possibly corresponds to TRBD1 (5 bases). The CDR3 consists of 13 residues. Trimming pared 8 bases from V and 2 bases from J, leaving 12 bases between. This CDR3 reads CASVPDKNYGYTF. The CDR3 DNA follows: TGTGCCAGCGTTCCGGACAAGAACTATGGCTACACCTTC.

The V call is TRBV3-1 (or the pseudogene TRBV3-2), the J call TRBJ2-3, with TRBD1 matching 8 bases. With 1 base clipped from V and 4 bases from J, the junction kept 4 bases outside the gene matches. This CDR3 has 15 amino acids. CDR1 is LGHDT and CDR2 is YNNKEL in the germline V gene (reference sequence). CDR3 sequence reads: CASSQGTGYADTQYF. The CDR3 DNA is TGTGCCAGCAGCCAAGGGACAGGGTACGCAGATACGCAGTATTTT.

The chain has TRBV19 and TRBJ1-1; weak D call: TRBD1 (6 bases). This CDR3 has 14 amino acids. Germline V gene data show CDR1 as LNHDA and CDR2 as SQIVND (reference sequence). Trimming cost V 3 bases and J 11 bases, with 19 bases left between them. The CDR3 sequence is CASSITSGDGYAFF. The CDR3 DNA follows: TGTGCCAGTAGTATTACTTCAGGGGATGGTTACGCTTTCTTT.

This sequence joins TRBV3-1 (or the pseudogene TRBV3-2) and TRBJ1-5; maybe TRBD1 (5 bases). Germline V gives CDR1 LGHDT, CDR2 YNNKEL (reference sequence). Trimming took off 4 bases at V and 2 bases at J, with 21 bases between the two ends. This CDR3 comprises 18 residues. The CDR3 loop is CASSPGVGTGDGNQPQHF. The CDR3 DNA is TGTGCCAGCAGCCCCGGTGTCGGGACGGGGGATGGCAATCAGCCCCAGCATTTT.

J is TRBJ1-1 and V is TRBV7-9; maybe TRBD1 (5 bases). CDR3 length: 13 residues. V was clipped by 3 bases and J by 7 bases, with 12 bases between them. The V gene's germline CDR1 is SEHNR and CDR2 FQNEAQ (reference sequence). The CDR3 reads CASSLGIQGEAFF. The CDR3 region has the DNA TGTGCCAGCAGCTTGGGAATTCAGGGTGAAGCTTTCTTT. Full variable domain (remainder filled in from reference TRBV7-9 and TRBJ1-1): DTGVSQNPRHKITKRGQNVTFRCDPISEHNRLYWYRQTLGQGPEFLTYFQNEAQLEKSRLLSDRFSAERPKGSFSTLEIQRTEQGDSAMYLCASSLGIQGEAFFGQGTRLTVV.